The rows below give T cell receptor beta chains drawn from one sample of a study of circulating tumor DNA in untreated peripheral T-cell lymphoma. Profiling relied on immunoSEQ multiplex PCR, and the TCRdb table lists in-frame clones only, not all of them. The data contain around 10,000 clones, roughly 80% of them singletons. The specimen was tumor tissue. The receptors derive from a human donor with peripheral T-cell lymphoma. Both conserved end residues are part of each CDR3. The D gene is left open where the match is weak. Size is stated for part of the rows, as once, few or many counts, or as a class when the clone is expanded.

CDR3 protein: CASSYAGRPYEQYF
CDR3 DNA: TGTGCCAGCAGTTATGCAGGACGGCCTTACGAGCAGTACTTC
clone size: .
V gene: TRBV6-8
D gene: .
J gene: TRBJ2-7

CDR3 protein: CASSTGQGVAEAFF
CDR3 DNA: TGCGCCAGCAGCACTGGACAGGGCGTTGCAGAAGCTTTCTTT
clone size: once
V gene: TRBV5-1
D gene: TRBD1
J gene: TRBJ1-1

CDR3 protein: CASSTGPYQETQYF
CDR3 DNA: TGTGCCAGTAGTACTGGGCCTTACCAAGAGACCCAGTACTTC
clone size: .
V gene: TRBV19
D gene: .
J gene: TRBJ2-5

CDR3 protein: CASSLGRSHTEAFF
CDR3 DNA: TGTGCTAGCAGCCTGGGCAGATCGCACACTGAAGCTTTCTTT
clone size: .
V gene: TRBV6-8
D gene: .
J gene: TRBJ1-1

CDR3 protein: CASSDATASGDTQYF
CDR3 DNA: TGTGCCAGCAGTGATGCGACCGCATCGGGAGATACGCAGTATTTT
clone size: .
V gene: TRBV28
D gene: .
J gene: TRBJ2-3

CDR3 protein: CSPTTVQGHEQFF
CDR3 DNA: TGCAGCCCGACCACCGTACAGGGCCATGAGCAGTTCTTC
clone size: .
V gene: TRBV29-1
D gene: .
J gene: TRBJ2-1

CDR3 protein: CASSQDHPGPYEQYF
CDR3 DNA: TGCGCCAGCAGCCAAGATCATCCAGGGCCGTACGAGCAGTACTTC
clone size: .
V gene: TRBV1
D gene: .
J gene: TRBJ2-7

CDR3 protein: CAWRPSGNTIYF
CDR3 DNA: TGTGCCTGGAGACCCTCTGGAAACACCATATATTTT
clone size: .
V gene: TRBV30
D gene: .
J gene: TRBJ1-3

CDR3 protein: CAWSVGRWVYEQYF
CDR3 DNA: TGTGCCTGGAGTGTTGGACGGTGGGTCTACGAGCAGTACTTC
clone size: .
V gene: TRBV30
D gene: .
J gene: TRBJ2-7

CDR3 protein: CASSTGGGNPYEQYF
CDR3 DNA: TGTGCCAGCAGCACAGGAGGGGGGAACCCCTACGAGCAGTACTTC
clone size: once
V gene: TRBV6-9
D gene: .
J gene: TRBJ2-7

CDR3 protein: CASRGRKQSNTEAFF
CDR3 DNA: TGTGCCAGCAGGGGAAGGAAACAATCGAACACTGAAGCTTTCTTT
clone size: .
V gene: TRBV6-8
D gene: .
J gene: TRBJ1-1

CDR3 protein: CASSPRGPPVNEKLFF
CDR3 DNA: TGTGCCAGCAGCCCCAGGGGGCCCCCAGTTAATGAAAAACTGTTTTTT
clone size: few
V gene: TRBV14
D gene: TRBD1
J gene: TRBJ1-4

CDR3 protein: CASSEEARVNSNQPQHF
CDR3 DNA: TGTGCCAGCAGTGAAGAGGCAAGGGTTAATAGCAATCAGCCCCAGCATTTT
clone size: .
V gene: TRBV6-1
D gene: .
J gene: TRBJ1-5

CDR3 protein: CAARRLNYGYTF
CDR3 DNA: TGTGCCGCACGAAGGCTAAACTATGGCTACACCTTC
clone size: .
V gene: TRBV6-8
D gene: .
J gene: TRBJ1-2

CDR3 protein: CASSQGSGALSLYGYTF
CDR3 DNA: TGCGCCAGCAGCCAAGGGTCAGGGGCCCTCTCACTCTATGGCTACACCTTC
clone size: few
V gene: TRBV1
D gene: .
J gene: TRBJ1-2

CDR3 protein: CASSEAGTQTYEQYF
CDR3 DNA: TGTGCCAGCAGTGAAGCGGGGACTCAAACCTACGAGCAGTACTTC
clone size: .
V gene: TRBV6-4
D gene: TRBD2
J gene: TRBJ2-7

CDR3 protein: CASSLIGVGETQYF
CDR3 DNA: TGTGCCAGCAGCCTTATAGGGGTCGGAGAGACCCAGTACTTC
clone size: .
V gene: TRBV14
D gene: .
J gene: TRBJ2-5

CDR3 protein: CAIKGSGVNYGYTF
CDR3 DNA: TGTGCCATCAAAGGCTCGGGGGTCAACTATGGCTACACCTTC
clone size: .
V gene: TRBV10-3
D gene: .
J gene: TRBJ1-2

CDR3 protein: CAMRPGQNEKLFF
CDR3 DNA: TGTGCCATGAGGCCGGGACAGAATGAAAAACTGTTTTTT
clone size: few
V gene: TRBV6-8
D gene: TRBD1
J gene: TRBJ1-4

CDR3 protein: CASSSYPDISNQPQHF
CDR3 DNA: TGTGCCAGCAGTTCCTACCCGGACATTAGCAATCAGCCCCAGCATTTT
clone size: once
V gene: TRBV28
D gene: .
J gene: TRBJ1-5

CDR3 protein: CAISESRRYNSPLHF
CDR3 DNA: TGTGCCATCAGTGAGTCGAGACGGTATAATTCACCCCTCCACTTT
clone size: .
V gene: TRBV10-3
D gene: .
J gene: TRBJ1-6

CDR3 protein: CASRREINYGYTF
CDR3 DNA: TGTGCCAGCCGGAGGGAAATCAACTATGGCTACACCTTC
clone size: .
V gene: TRBV9
D gene: .
J gene: TRBJ1-2

CDR3 protein: CAWRREYNEQFF
CDR3 DNA: TGTGCCTGGAGGCGGGAATACAATGAGCAGTTCTTC
clone size: .
V gene: TRBV30
D gene: .
J gene: TRBJ2-1

CDR3 protein: CAWGGQQINEQFF
CDR3 DNA: TGTGCCTGGGGGGGACAGCAGATCAATGAGCAGTTCTTC
clone size: .
V gene: TRBV30
D gene: TRBD1
J gene: TRBJ2-1

CDR3 protein: CAWSGRLYNSPLHF
CDR3 DNA: TGTGCCTGGAGCGGGCGTCTCTATAATTCACCCCTCCACTTT
clone size: .
V gene: TRBV30
D gene: .
J gene: TRBJ1-6

CDR3 protein: CASSPPGPGPALHF
CDR3 DNA: TGTGCCAGCAGTCCTCCGGGACCGGGTCCAGCCCTCCACTTT
clone size: .
V gene: TRBV28
D gene: .
J gene: TRBJ1-6

CDR3 protein: CASTPLEGIDNQPQHF
CDR3 DNA: TGTGCCAGCACCCCATTGGAGGGCATCGACAATCAGCCCCAGCATTTT
clone size: .
V gene: TRBV25-1
D gene: .
J gene: TRBJ1-5

CDR3 protein: CASSLGGQQETQYF
CDR3 DNA: TGTGCCAGCAGCTTGGGGGGACAACAAGAGACCCAGTACTTC
clone size: .
V gene: TRBV11-3
D gene: .
J gene: TRBJ2-5